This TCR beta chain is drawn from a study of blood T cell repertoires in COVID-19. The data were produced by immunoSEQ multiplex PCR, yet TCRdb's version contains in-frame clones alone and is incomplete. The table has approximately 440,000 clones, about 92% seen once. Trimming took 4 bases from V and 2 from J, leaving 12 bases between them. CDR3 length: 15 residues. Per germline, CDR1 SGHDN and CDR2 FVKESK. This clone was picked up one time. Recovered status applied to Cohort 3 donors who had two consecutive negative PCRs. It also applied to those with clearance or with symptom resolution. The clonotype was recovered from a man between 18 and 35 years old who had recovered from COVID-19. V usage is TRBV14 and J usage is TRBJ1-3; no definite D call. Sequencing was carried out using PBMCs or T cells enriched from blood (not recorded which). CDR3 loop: CASSPSPGAGNTIYF. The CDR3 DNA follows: TGTGCCAGCAGCCCGAGCCCGGGAGCTGGAAACACCATATATTTT.